The T cell receptor beta chain under discussion was sequenced for a study of blood T cell repertoires in COVID-19. Germline V gene lookup returns CDR1 SEHNR and CDR2 FQNEAQ (reference sequence). CDR3 length: 14 amino acids. With V trimmed by 5 bases and J by 2 bases, 5 bases remained unmatched. This clone has only one observation. This table comes from immunoSEQ multiplex PCR, and its TCRdb copy is limited to in-frame clones, with some not included. The sample records about 160,000 clones, roughly 90% being singletons. This TCR came from a woman aged 45-59 years who had recovered from COVID-19. The sample was PBMCs or T cells enriched from blood (not recorded which). The chain links TRBV7-9 to TRBJ2-7; 8 bases agree with TRBD1. The CDR3 DNA reads as TGTGCCAGCAGCCACGGGGACAGGCCCTACGAGCAGTACTTC. This gives the protein CASSHGDRPYEQYF.